The following is a TCR beta chain sequence with its context. This CDR3 has 12 residues. Trimming cost V 6 bases and J 8 bases, with 11 bases left between them. Authors' analysis steps: The assay estimated nucleated cells by amplifying reference gene primers. Clones were read by immunoSEQ multiplex PCR, and TCRdb kept only the in-frame ones, dropping some. That table furnishes V, J and clone size, whereas the DNA furnished D and trimming. The sample shows some 110,000 clones, around 80% of them seen only once. This sample is drawn from a study of blood T cell repertoires in COVID-19. For the study at large: The samples span acute and convalescent COVID-19 from the United States, Italy and Spain. Sources were T cells, B-cell-depleted T cells, or PBMCs; the material itself was cDNA or gDNA.

Sequenced input: peripheral blood. This chain uses TRBV12-3 or TRBV12-4 with TRBJ2-1, with D possibly being TRBD2 (6 bases). The TCR sequence derives from a man aged 55 to 69 with active or convalescent COVID-19. CDR3 coding DNA: TGTGCCAGCAGACGATCTAGCGATGAGCAGTTCTTC. Residues: CASRRSSDEQFF.